In this sample, the clone carrying this T cell receptor (beta chain) turned up many times. Unique molecular identifiers featured in how the TCRbeta library was prepared. Via MiXCR, TCRdb re-called the PCR reads, giving one row per CDR3 protein. Of 190,000 or so distinct CDR3 sequences listed, approximately 6.8% are singletons. The data were obtained in a study of T-cell reconstitution after alpha-beta-depleted transplantation in children. V lost 5 bases and J 3 bases, leaving 18 bases between the germline ends. Germline CDR1 reads SGHVS; CDR2 reads FQNEAQ. The CDR3 is made up of 16 amino acids. The chain carries TRBV7-8 and TRBJ2-3, with a possible D match to TRBD1 (6 bases). The source is a human donor who donated a stem cell graft to a child with Wiskott-Aldrich syndrome. This material consisted of PBMCs from the stem cell graft donor, taken from the stem cell graft. The CDR3 is CASSTLRRRGTDTQYF. Written as DNA, the CDR3 is TGTGCCAGCAGCACCCTTCGGAGAAGGGGGACAGATACGCAGTATTTT. The variable domain in full, with the rest retrieved from reference TRBV7-8 and TRBJ2-3, is GAGVSQSPRYKVAKRGQDVALRCDPISGHVSLFWYQQALGQGPEFLTYFQNEAQLDKSGLPSDRFFAERPEGSVSTLKIQRTQQEDSAVYLCASSTLRRRGTDTQYFGPGTRLTVL.